These 9 T cell receptor beta chains came from one sample sequenced in a study of CD8+ T cells in alopecia areata. Isolated RNA was reverse transcribed into cDNA used as the sequencing template. The data were produced by immunoSEQ multiplex PCR, yet TCRdb's version contains in-frame clones alone and is incomplete. The table has roughly 190,000 clones, roughly 66% seen once; the top ten hold approximately 1%. Treatment defined: oral pan-JAK inhibitor, 5-10 mg twice daily. The sample in question was CD4+ T cells sorted from blood, obtained at week 24, from a patient treated with tofacitinib. The receptors stem from a human donor with alopecia areata.

This chain joins TRBV7-2 and TRBJ1-2, with no clear D. The CDR3 is made up of 15 amino acids. Germline CDR1 reads SGHTA; CDR2 reads FQGNSA. V lost 5 bases to trimming and J lost 0 bases, with 13 bases between them. The CDR3 sequence: CASSPLSGTNYGYTF. DNA for the CDR3: TGTGCCAGCAGCCCCTTATCGGGGACTAACTATGGCTACACCTTC.

The rearrangement joins TRBV29-1 to TRBJ2-2; unclear D gene. This CDR3 spans 14 amino acids. Trimming took off 4 bases at V and 1 base at J, with 10 bases between the two ends. The V gene's germline CDR1 is SQVTM and CDR2 ANQGSEA. Written as DNA, the CDR3 is TGCAGCGTTGGTTACAGCTTGAACACCGGGGAGCTGTTTTTT. Protein: CSVGYSLNTGELFF.

This clone was seen once. The V gene is TRBV11-2, the J gene TRBJ2-5, with D possibly matching TRBD2 (6 bases). V shed 4 bases and J shed 5 bases, with 11 bases lying between them. Germline loops: CDR1 SGHAT, CDR2 FQNNGV. This CDR3 spans 13 amino acids. The CDR3 loop reads CASSSQSGETQYF. The DNA of the CDR3 is TGTGCCAGCAGCTCACAGAGCGGGGAGACCCAGTACTTC.

This clone was seen a few times. J is TRBJ1-2 and V is TRBV4-1; D perhaps matches TRBD1 (5 bases). Trimming shortened V by 4 bases and J by 2 bases, and 11 bases separated the two germline ends. CDR3 length: 14 amino acids. Germline assignment: CDR1 MGHRA and CDR2 YSYEKL. The CDR3 sequence is CASSRGTENYGYTF. CDR3 nucleotides: TGCGCCAGCAGCCGGGGGACGGAAAACTATGGCTACACCTTC.

The chain couples TRBV7-9 to TRBJ2-7; D might be TRBD2 (6 bases). The CDR3 contains 13 residues. Germline V CDR1 and CDR2: SEHNR, FQNEAQ (reference sequence). Trimming cost V 5 bases and J 7 bases, with 15 bases left between them. CDR3 DNA sequence: TGTGCCAGCAGCCTGATGGGGGGAGAAGAGCAGTACTTC. It translates to CASSLMGGEEQYF.

This clone was seen just once. V is TRBV30 and J is TRBJ1-1; 7 bases align to TRBD1. With 8 bases clipped from V and 0 bases from J, the junction kept 9 bases outside the gene matches. The CDR3 length is 14 residues. The germline CDR1 and CDR2 sequences are GTSNPN and SVGIG (reference sequence). CDR3 protein: CAGRDSPMNTEAFF. CDR3 bases: TGTGCCGGACGGGACAGCCCCATGAACACTGAAGCTTTCTTT.

The chain recombines TRBV7-2 with TRBJ1-6; 7 bases line up with TRBD1. The germline V gene has CDR1 SGHTA and CDR2 FQGNSA. This CDR3 is built from 15 residues. Trimming removed 0 bases from V and 10 bases from J; junction bases left unmatched: 6. Written as DNA, the CDR3 is TGTGCCAGCAGCTTAGCCCAGGGGGTTCGATCACCCCTCCACTTT. Translated, it gives CASSLAQGVRSPLHF.

This clone was observed a few times. The chain employs TRBV10-3 and TRBJ1-6; 9 bases fit TRBD1. V gave up 3 bases and J gave up 13 bases; unmatched junction bases: 7. CDR1 ENHRY and CDR2 SYGVKD come from the germline V gene. The CDR3 totals 14 residues. The DNA for the CDR3 is TGTGCCATCAGTGAACAGGGGGCGAATATTCCCCTCCACTTT. Its translation: CAISEQGANIPLHF.

The rearrangement uses TRBV30 and TRBJ1-2; D is ambiguous. V dropped 5 bases and J dropped 2 bases, with 12 bases sitting between them. The CDR3 loop spans 13 amino acids. CDR1 is GTSNPN, CDR2 SVGIG, per germline (reference sequence). CDR3 in amino acids: CAWGLHPNYGYTF. The DNA of the CDR3 is TGTGCCTGGGGGCTACACCCAAACTATGGCTACACCTTC.